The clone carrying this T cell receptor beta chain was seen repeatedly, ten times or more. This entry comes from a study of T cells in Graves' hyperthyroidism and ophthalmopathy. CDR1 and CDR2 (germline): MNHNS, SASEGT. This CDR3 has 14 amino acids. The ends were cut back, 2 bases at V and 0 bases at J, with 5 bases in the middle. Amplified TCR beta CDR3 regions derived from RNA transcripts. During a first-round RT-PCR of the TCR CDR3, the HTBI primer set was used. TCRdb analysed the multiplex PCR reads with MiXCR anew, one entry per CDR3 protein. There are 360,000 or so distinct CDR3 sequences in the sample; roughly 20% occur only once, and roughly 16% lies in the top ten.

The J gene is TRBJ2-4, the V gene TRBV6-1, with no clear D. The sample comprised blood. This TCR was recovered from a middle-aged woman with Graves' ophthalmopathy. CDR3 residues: CASSESIAKNIQYF. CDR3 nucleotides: TGTGCCAGCAGTGAAAGTATAGCCAAAAACATTCAGTACTTC.